These 26 T cell receptor beta chains share one sample of origin, sequenced in a study of T cell clones after liver transplantation (dated by TCRdb to 2018 to 2020). Preparation of the library involved the immunoSEQ multiplex PCR assay. This is the immuneACCESS table as TCRdb keeps it, with only in-frame sequences that have V and J called. A part of the clones is gone; compared with another copy, unresolved V genes explain less than half, and the rest is unexplained. The sample yields roughly 55,000 clones; about four fifths were counted once. The top ten clones comprise roughly 8% of the sample. This specimen's time point label, per the study, means: pre-transplant. The specimen was CD4+ T cells from blood, collected before liver transplant. The receptors originated from a human donor who received a liver transplant.

Only a few counts were recorded for this clone. V is TRBV7-2 and J is TRBJ1-2; 10 bases line up with TRBD1. The CDR3 is 15 residues long. The V gene's germline CDR1 is SGHTA and CDR2 FQGNSA. V was pared by 5 bases and J by 8 bases, with 11 bases of the junction left unmatched. The CDR3 region is CASSQTRQGASGYTF. DNA of the CDR3: TGTGCCAGCAGCCAGACTAGACAGGGGGCGTCCGGCTACACCTTC.

The chain uses TRBV5-1 and TRBJ2-1; weak D call: TRBD2 (6 bases). Germline V lookup: CDR1 SGHRS, CDR2 YFSETQ. Between the trimmed V and J ends, which lost 0 bases and 5 bases, there was a span of 18 bases. The CDR3 runs 17 residues. The CDR3 sequence is CASSLAPGGMSNNEQFF. The CDR3 DNA reads as TGCGCCAGCAGCTTGGCTCCGGGCGGGATGTCTAACAATGAGCAGTTCTTC.

This clone was counted a single time. The chain is built from TRBV7-9 and TRBJ2-2, with 8 positions matching TRBD2. Germline values: CDR1 SEHNR, CDR2 FQNEAQ (reference sequence). J was trimmed by 2 bases and V by 5 bases; bases with no gene match: 16. The CDR3 totals 19 residues. The CDR3 DNA reads TGTGCCAGCAGCCCGACTCTGATAGCGGGGAGAACCAACACCGGGGAGCTGTTTTTT. Protein: CASSPTLIAGRTNTGELFF.

V is TRBV4-1 and J is TRBJ1-1; a weak D match, TRBD1 (6 bases). CDR3 length equals 14 residues. Germline CDR1 MGHRA, CDR2 YSYEKL. V lost 4 bases and J lost 5, with 14 bases in between. The CDR3 sequence: CASSRTDRGTEAFF. In nucleotides, the CDR3 is TGCGCCAGCAGCCGAACGGACAGAGGGACTGAAGCTTTCTTT.

The chain recombines TRBV6-6 with TRBJ1-1; no clear D gene. V was cut by 4 bases and J by 6 bases, with 9 bases left in between. Per germline, CDR1 MNHNY and CDR2 SVGAGI (reference sequence). The CDR3 loop spans 12 amino acids. CDR3 sequence reads: CASSSDFSEAFF. DNA for the CDR3: TGTGCCAGCAGTTCGGACTTCTCTGAAGCTTTCTTT.

This chain links TRBV28 with TRBJ1-2, with D hard to call. Germline values: CDR1 MDHEN, CDR2 SYDVKM. The V and J ends lost 10 bases and 6 bases respectively, with 15 bases between them. The CDR3 runs to 12 residues. The CDR3 loop is CAIANRDHGYTF. In DNA form, the CDR3 reads TGTGCCATTGCGAATCGAGATCATGGCTACACCTTC.

The rearrangement uses TRBV7-3 and TRBJ2-2, with 8 nucleotides matching TRBD1. Germline values: CDR1 SGHTA, CDR2 FQGTGA. The CDR3 is 15 amino acids. The junction had 6 bases not matched to a gene; V was cut back by 6 bases and J by 3 bases. The CDR3 region has the DNA TGTGCCAGCAGGTCCCAGGGGGCGGACACCGGGGAGCTGTTTTTT. It translates to CASRSQGADTGELFF.

The genes are TRBV4-3 and TRBJ1-1, with TRBD1 matching over 7 bases. This CDR3 comprises 13 residues. CDR1 is LGHNA and CDR2 is YSLEER in the germline V gene. V lost 4 bases to trimming and J lost 4 bases; unmatched junction nucleotides: 3. DNA of the CDR3: TGCGCCAGCAGCCGGGGACAGCTCACTGAAGCTTTCTTT. This gives the protein CASSRGQLTEAFF.

The genes are TRBV19 and TRBJ1-6, with 9 bases matching TRBD1. Trimming removed 7 bases from V and 9 bases from J; junction bases left unmatched: 10. This CDR3 comprises 15 residues. The germline V gene has CDR1 LNHDA and CDR2 SQIVND (reference sequence). CDR3 loop: CASTKEGQGSSPLHF. The CDR3 DNA reads TGTGCCAGTACCAAAGAGGGACAGGGATCTTCACCCCTCCACTTT.

V usage is TRBV11-1 and J usage is TRBJ2-5; 9 positions agree with TRBD2. Germline V gene data show CDR1 as SGHAT and CDR2 as FQDESV (reference sequence). V gave up 2 bases and J gave up 5 bases; unmatched junction bases: 9. This CDR3 is 16 amino acids long. The CDR3 reads CASSLMGGGAFETQYF. The CDR3, as DNA: TGTGCCAGCAGCTTAATGGGCGGGGGGGCCTTTGAGACCCAGTACTTC. Complete variable domain (other parts from reference TRBV11-1 and TRBJ2-5): EAEVAQSPRYKITEKSQAVAFWCDPISGHATLYWYRQILGQGPELLVQFQDESVVDDSQLPKDRFSAERLKGVDSTLKIQPAELGDSAMYLCASSLMGGGAFETQYFGPGTRLLVL.

The V call is TRBV5-6, the J call TRBJ2-5; D is perhaps TRBD1 (8 bases). The CDR3 consists of 17 residues. The V end lost 4 bases, the J end lost 3 bases, and 22 bases lay between the germline ends. In germline, CDR1 is SGHDT, CDR2 YYEEEE. The CDR3 coding sequence is TGTGCCAGCAGCGCCGCGACAGGGGAGGGGTTCGAAGAGACCCAGTACTTC. This sequence encodes CASSAATGEGFEETQYF.

The V and J genes are TRBV2 and TRBJ2-3; either TRBD1 or TRBD2 may supply D (5 bases each). V dropped 7 bases and J dropped 1 base, with 12 bases sitting between them. CDR1 and CDR2 (germline): SNHLY, FYNNEI. The CDR3 extends over 14 amino acids. CDR3 region: CASKRGRGTDTQYF. The DNA for the CDR3 is TGTGCCAGCAAGAGGGGCAGGGGCACAGATACGCAGTATTTT. The complete variable domain, with remaining parts taken from reference TRBV2 and TRBJ2-3, reads EPEVTQTPSHQVTQMGQEVILRCVPISNHLYFYWYRQILGQKVEFLVSFYNNEISEKSEIFDDQFSVERPDGSNFTLKIRSTKLEDSAMYFCASKRGRGTDTQYFGPGTRLTVL.

This clone was found once. J is TRBJ2-1 and V is TRBV6-5; the D gene could be TRBD1 or TRBD2 (5 bases each). V lost 5 bases and J lost 0, with 11 bases in between. Germline V gives CDR1 MNHEY, CDR2 SVGAGI. This CDR3 is 15 amino acids long. Here the CDR3 reads CASSTWGSSYNEQFF. For the CDR3, the DNA is TGTGCCAGCAGTACCTGGGGGAGCTCCTACAATGAGCAGTTCTTC.

CDR3 sequence: CASSLGRDRLIFNEQFF. The CDR3 region has the DNA TGCGCCAGCAGCTTGGGCCGGGACAGGTTAATTTTCAATGAGCAGTTCTTC. This chain connects TRBV5-1 to TRBJ2-1, with 8 bases identical to TRBD1. Losses at the gene ends were 0 bases for V and 6 bases for J; bases not matched to a gene: 11. Germline lookup yields CDR1 SGHRS and CDR2 YFSETQ. CDR3 length: 17 amino acids.

This clone was counted between two and nine times. V usage is TRBV5-5 and J usage is TRBJ2-3; D might be TRBD1 (6 bases). Germline V gene sequence: CDR1 SGHKS, CDR2 YYEKEE (reference sequence). Trimming took 4 bases from V and 2 from J, leaving 14 bases between them. The CDR3 extends over 15 amino acids. The CDR3 nucleotides are TGTGCCAGCAGCAGAACTGACAGGTTCACAGATACGCAGTATTTT. Encoded protein: CASSRTDRFTDTQYF.

This rearrangement joins TRBV20-1 to TRBJ2-3; D unresolved. This CDR3 has 11 amino acids. The V end was cut by 6 bases, the J end by 0 bases, with 4 bases between. Germline-derived CDR1 and CDR2 are DFQATT and SNEGSKA (reference sequence). The CDR3 DNA follows: TGCAGTGCGAGTAGCACAGATACGCAGTATTTT. Translating gives CSASSTDTQYF.

The chain joins TRBV25-1 to TRBJ1-1; D call uncertain. Germline V gene lookup returns CDR1 MGHDK and CDR2 SYGVNS. Trimming removed 3 bases from V and 11 bases from J, with 16 bases in between. The CDR3 is 13 amino acids. The CDR3: CASSEDSAGVAFF. As DNA, the CDR3 is TGTGCCAGCAGTGAGGACTCGGCTGGTGTGGCTTTCTTT.

This clone was detected once. This chain links TRBV2 with TRBJ1-4; TRBD1 might be the D (5 bases). The CDR3 sequence is 13 residues long. CDR1 and CDR2 from the germline V gene are SNHLY and FYNNEI. V lost 8 bases to trimming and J lost 5 bases, with 12 bases between them. In nucleotides, the CDR3 is TGTGCCAGCCTTCGGGGGGTCAATGAAAAACTGTTTTTT. Translated: CASLRGVNEKLFF.

The V gene is TRBV5-1, the J gene TRBJ2-5; no definite D call. This CDR3 has 13 residues. The V end lost 1 base, the J end lost 5 bases, and 9 bases lay between the germline ends. CDR1 SGHRS and CDR2 YFSETQ come from the germline V gene. CDR3 nucleotides: TGCGCCAGCAGCTTGCCTTCCCGGGAGACCCAGTACTTC. Amino acids: CASSLPSRETQYF.

The genes are TRBV19 and TRBJ2-1; TRBD2 matches at 7 bases. V gave up 3 bases and J gave up 2 bases; unmatched junction bases: 13. CDR3 length: 18 amino acids. Germline lookup yields CDR1 LNHDA and CDR2 SQIVND (reference sequence). In nucleotides, the CDR3 is TGTGCCAGTAGTATTGGCTATATGCGGGAGCGACCCTACAATGAGCAGTTCTTC. It specifies CASSIGYMRERPYNEQFF.

The J gene is TRBJ2-5, the V gene TRBV5-6; a possible D gene is TRBD2 (6 bases). Germline V CDR1 and CDR2: SGHDT, YYEEEE. The CDR3 loop spans 14 amino acids. Trimming took 0 bases from V and 5 from J, leaving 11 bases between them. CDR3 region: CASSLAQRVETQYF. CDR3 DNA sequence: TGTGCCAGCAGCTTGGCCCAGCGGGTGGAGACCCAGTACTTC.

This chain uses TRBV27 with TRBJ1-3; D may be TRBD1 (6 bases). Trimming removed 6 bases at V and 9 bases at J, with 18 bases between. The V gene's germline CDR1 is MNHEY and CDR2 SMNVEV (reference sequence). The CDR3 runs 14 residues. The CDR3 sequence: CASSRGDGASTIYF. The CDR3 coding sequence is TGTGCCAGCAGCAGGGGAGATGGTGCGTCCACCATATATTTT.

The table lists this clone with a few counts. The chain employs TRBV5-4 and TRBJ2-5; D might be TRBD2 (6 bases). V shed 2 bases and J shed 1 base, with 12 bases lying between them. CDR1 is SGHNT, CDR2 YYREEE, per germline (reference sequence). The CDR3 has 15 amino acids. The CDR3 protein is CASSFNGGPQETQYF. CDR3 nucleotide sequence: TGTGCCAGCAGCTTTAATGGAGGGCCCCAAGAGACCCAGTACTTC.

This clone was counted ten times or more. This chain connects TRBV7-8 to TRBJ2-2; 11 nucleotides agree with TRBD2. Germline V gene data show CDR1 as SGHVS and CDR2 as FQNEAQ. This CDR3 contains 17 residues. After removal of 2 bases from V and 2 bases from J, the junction contained 4 bases not matched to a gene. The CDR3 region is CASSLTSGRPNTGELFF. The DNA of the CDR3 is TGTGCCAGCAGCTTAACTAGCGGGAGACCAAACACCGGGGAGCTGTTTTTT.

The rearrangement uses TRBV2 and TRBJ2-5; 14 bases line up with TRBD2. CDR1 is SNHLY, CDR2 FYNNEI, per germline. The V segment lost 6 bases and the J segment 4 bases; nucleotides outside the gene matches: 10. This CDR3 region has 17 residues. The CDR3: CASRPASGTSGRETQYF. In nucleotides, the CDR3 is TGTGCCAGCAGGCCCGCCTCCGGGACTAGCGGGAGAGAGACCCAGTACTTC.

This clone appeared once. This chain uses TRBV9 with TRBJ1-2, with 9 positions matching TRBD1. This CDR3 contains 16 residues. V was pared by 5 bases and J by 6 bases, with 14 bases of the junction left unmatched. Per germline, CDR1 SGDLS and CDR2 YYNGEE. The CDR3 is CASSAPGTGSPDGYTF. CDR3 nucleotide sequence: TGTGCCAGCAGTGCCCCAGGGACAGGGTCCCCGGATGGCTACACCTTC.